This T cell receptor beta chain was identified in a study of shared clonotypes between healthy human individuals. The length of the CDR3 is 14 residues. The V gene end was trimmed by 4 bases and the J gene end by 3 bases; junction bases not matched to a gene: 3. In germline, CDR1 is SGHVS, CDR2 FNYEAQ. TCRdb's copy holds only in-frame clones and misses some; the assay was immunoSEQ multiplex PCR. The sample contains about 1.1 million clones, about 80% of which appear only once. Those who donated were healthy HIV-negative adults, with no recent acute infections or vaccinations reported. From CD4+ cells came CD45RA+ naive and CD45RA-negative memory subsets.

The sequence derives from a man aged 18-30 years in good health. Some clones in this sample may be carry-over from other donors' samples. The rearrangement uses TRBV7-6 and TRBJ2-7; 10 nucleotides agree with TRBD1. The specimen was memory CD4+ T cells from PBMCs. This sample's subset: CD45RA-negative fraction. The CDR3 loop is CASSSGTGDYEQYF. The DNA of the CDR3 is TGTGCCAGCAGCTCTGGGACAGGGGACTACGAGCAGTACTTC.